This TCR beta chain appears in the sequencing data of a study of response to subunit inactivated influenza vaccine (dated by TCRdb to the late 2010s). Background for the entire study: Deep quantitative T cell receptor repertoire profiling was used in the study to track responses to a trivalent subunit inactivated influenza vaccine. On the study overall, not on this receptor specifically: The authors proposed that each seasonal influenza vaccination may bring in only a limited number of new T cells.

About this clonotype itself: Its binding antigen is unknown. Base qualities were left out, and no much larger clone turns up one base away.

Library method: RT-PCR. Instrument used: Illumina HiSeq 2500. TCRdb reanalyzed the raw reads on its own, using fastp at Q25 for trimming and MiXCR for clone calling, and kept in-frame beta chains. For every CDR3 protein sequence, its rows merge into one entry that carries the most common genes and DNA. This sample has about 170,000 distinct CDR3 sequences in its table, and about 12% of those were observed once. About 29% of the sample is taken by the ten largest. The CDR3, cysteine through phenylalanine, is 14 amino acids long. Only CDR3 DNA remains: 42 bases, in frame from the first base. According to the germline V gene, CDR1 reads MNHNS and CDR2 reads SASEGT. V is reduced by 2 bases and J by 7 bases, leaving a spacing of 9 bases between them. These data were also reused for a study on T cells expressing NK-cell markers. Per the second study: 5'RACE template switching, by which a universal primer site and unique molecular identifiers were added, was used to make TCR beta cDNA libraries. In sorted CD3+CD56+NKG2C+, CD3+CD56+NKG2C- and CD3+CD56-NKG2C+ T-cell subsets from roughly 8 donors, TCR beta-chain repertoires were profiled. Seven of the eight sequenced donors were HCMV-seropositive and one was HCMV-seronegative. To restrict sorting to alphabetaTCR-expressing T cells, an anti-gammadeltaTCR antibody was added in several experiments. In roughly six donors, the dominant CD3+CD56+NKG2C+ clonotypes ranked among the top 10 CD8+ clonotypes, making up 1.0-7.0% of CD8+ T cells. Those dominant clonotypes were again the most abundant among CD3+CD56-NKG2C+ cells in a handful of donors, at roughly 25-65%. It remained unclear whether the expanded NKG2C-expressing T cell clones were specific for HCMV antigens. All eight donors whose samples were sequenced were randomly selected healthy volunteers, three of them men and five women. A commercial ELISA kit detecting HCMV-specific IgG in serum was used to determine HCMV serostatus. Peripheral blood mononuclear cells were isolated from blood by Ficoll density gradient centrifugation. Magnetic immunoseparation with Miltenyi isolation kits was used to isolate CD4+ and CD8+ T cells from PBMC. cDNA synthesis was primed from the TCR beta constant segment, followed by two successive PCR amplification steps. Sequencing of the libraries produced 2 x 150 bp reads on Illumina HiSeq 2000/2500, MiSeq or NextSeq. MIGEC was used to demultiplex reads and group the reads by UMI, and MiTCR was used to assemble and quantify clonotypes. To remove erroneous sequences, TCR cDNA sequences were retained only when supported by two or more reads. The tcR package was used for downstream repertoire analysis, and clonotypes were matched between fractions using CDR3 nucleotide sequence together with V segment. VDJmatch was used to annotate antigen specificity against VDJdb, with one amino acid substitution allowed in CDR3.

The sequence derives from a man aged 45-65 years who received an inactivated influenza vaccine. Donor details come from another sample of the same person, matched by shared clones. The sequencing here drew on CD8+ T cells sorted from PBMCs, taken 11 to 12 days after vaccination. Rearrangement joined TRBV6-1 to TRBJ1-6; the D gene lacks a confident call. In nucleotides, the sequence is TGTGCCAGCAGTGAATGGGGAGGGAATTCACCCCTCCACTTT. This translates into CASSEWGGNSPLHF.